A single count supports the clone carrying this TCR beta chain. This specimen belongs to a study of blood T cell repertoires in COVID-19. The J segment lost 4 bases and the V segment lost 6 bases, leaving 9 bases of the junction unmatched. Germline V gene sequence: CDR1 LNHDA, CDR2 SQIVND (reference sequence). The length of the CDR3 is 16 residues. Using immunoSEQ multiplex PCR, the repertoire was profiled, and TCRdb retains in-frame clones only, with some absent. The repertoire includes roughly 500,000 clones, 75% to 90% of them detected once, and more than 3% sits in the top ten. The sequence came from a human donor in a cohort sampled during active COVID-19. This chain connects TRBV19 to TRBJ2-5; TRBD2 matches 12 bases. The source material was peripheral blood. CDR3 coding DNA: TGTGCCAGTAGCGGTCCTAGCGGGAGGGATGGAGAGACCCAGTACTTC. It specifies CASSGPSGRDGETQYF.